This T cell receptor beta chain was identified in a study of technical replicates of blood from several donors. Assay: immunoSEQ multiplex PCR; the TCRdb copy retains only in-frame clones and omits some. The table lists approximately 75,000 clones, around 97% of them singletons, with approximately 0.2% in the top ten. The CDR3 is 13 amino acids. Trimming stripped 8 bases from V and 0 bases from J, with 11 bases between. Germline V gene sequence: CDR1 GTSNPN, CDR2 SVGIG (reference sequence). The sample consisted of T cells isolated from PBMCs. The receptor was derived from a human donor in good health. The V and J genes are TRBV30 and TRBJ1-3; no clear D. The CDR3 loop reads CARGLFSGNTIYF. The CDR3 nucleotides read TGTGCCCGCGGACTGTTCTCTGGAAACACCATATATTTT.